This TCR beta chain was obtained from a study of shared clonotypes between healthy human individuals. Study-level information: The study used three CD4 naive, three CD4 memory, two CD8 naive and one CD8 memory plate per donor. Study-level points and caveats: The expectation was that sequencing depth would affect clonotype sharing among donors. Few donors limited the genetic and exposure-history diversity represented.

CD8 cells regarded as naive lacked CD45RO, were positively chosen for CCR7, and omitted terminally differentiated effector memory CD45RA+ cells. A remark on this clone: Its target is unknown.

The J segment lost 8 bases and the V segment lost 6 bases, leaving 21 bases of the junction unmatched. This CDR3 comprises 18 residues. On sorted subsets, replicate PCRs used about 180 ng DNA, or 25,000 to 35,000 T cell genomes. Assay used: immunoSEQ multiplex PCR; TCRdb lists only in-frame clones, some missing. The profile shows about 2.1 million clones, roughly 95% of them singletons. This sequence joins TRBV23-1 and TRBJ1-4; TRBD1 agrees at 7 bases. Being an ORF, TRBV23-1 has a function that is uncertain. The sequenced sample consisted of naive CD8+ T cells from PBMCs. The receptor's source is a man aged 18 to 29 in good health. Some clones in this sample may be carry-over from other donors' samples. In DNA, the CDR3 is TGCGCCAGCAGATGCGGACAGGTTAGGCTCCTTCGTTACGAAAAACTGTTTTTT. Amino acids: CASRCGQVRLLRYEKLFF.